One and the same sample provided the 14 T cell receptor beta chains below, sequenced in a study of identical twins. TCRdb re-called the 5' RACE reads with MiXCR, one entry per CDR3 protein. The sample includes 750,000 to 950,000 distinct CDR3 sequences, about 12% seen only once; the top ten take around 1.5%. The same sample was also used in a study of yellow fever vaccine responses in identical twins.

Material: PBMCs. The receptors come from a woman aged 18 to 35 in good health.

CDR3 DNA: TGTGCCAGCAGTTGGGGACAGACCTACGAGCAGTACGTC. It encodes CASSWGQTYEQYV. This sequence joins TRBV6-2 or TRBV6-3 and TRBJ2-7; 7 bases match TRBD1. Trimming cost V 4 bases and J 2 bases; bases outside gene matches: 2. CDR1 and CDR2 (germline): MNHEY, SVGEGT. The CDR3 has 13 amino acids.

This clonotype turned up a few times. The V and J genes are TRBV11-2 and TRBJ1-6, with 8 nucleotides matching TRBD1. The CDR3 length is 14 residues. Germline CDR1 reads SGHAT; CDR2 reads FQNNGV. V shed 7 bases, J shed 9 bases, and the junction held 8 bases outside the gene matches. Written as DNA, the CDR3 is TGTGCCAGCAACTCCCAGGGGGCGGTTTCACCCCTCCACTTT. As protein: CASNSQGAVSPLHF.

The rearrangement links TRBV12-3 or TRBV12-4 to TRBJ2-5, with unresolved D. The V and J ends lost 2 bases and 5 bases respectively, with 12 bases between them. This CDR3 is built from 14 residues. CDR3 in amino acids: CASSLPLAWETQYF. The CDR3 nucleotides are TGTGCCAGCAGTTTACCCTTGGCGTGGGAGACCCAGTACTTC.

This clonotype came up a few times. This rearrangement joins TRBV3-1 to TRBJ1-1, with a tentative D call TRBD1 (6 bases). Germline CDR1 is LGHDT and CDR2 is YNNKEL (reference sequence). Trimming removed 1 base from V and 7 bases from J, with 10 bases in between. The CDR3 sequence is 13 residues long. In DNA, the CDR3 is TGTGCCAGCAGCCAAGGACAGGTCAGTGAAGCTTTCTTT. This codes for CASSQGQVSEAFF. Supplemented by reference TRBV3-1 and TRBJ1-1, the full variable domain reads DTAVSQTPKYLVTQMGNDKSIKCEQNLGHDTMYWYKQDSKKFLKIMFSYNNKELIINETVPNRFSPKSPDKAHLNLHINSLELGDSAVYFCASSQGQVSEAFFGQGTRLTVV.

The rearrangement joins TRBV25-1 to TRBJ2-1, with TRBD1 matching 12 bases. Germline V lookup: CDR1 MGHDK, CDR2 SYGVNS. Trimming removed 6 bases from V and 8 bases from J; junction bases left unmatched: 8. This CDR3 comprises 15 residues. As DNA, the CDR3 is TGTGCCAGCAGCGTGCTCGGGACAGGGGGCGATGAGCAGTTCTTC. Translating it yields CASSVLGTGGDEQFF.

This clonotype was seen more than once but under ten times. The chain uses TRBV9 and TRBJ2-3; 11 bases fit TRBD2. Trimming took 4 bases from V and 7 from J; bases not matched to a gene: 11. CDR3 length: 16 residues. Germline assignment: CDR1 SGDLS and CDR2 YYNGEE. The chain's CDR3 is CASSPPASGGSHTQYF. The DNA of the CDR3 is TGTGCCAGCAGCCCACCGGCTAGCGGGGGGTCCCATACGCAGTATTTT.

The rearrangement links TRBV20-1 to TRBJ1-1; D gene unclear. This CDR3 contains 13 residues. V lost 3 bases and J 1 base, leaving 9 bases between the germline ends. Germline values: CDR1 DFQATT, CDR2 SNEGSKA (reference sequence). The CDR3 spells CSARYTTNTEAFF. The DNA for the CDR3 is TGCAGTGCTAGGTATACAACGAACACTGAAGCTTTCTTT.

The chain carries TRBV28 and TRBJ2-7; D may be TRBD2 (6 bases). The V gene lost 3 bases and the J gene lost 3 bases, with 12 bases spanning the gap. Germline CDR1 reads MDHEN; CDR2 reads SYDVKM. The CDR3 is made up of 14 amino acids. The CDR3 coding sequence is TGTGCCAGCAGTTTTACCCGGAGGGACTACGAGCAGTACGTC. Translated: CASSFTRRDYEQYV.

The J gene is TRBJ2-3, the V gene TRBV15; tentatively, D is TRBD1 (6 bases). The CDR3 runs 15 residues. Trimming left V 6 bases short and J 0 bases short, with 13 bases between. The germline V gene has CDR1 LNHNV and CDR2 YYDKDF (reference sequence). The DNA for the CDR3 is TGTGCCACCAGTATAATTGACAGGAGCACAGATACGCAGTATTTT. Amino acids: CATSIIDRSTDTQYF.

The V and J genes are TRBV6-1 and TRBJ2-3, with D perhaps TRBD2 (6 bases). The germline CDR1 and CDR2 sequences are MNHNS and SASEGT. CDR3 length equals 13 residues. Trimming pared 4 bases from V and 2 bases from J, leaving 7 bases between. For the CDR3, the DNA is TGTGCCAGCAGTGTAGCGGACACAGATACGCAGTATTTT. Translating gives CASSVADTDTQYF.

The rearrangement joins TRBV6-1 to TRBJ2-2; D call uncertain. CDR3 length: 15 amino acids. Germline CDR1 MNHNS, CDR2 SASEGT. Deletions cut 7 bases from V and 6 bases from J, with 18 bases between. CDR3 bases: TGTGCCAGCAAGAGCTGGCATATAGGTTCCGGGGAGCTGTTTTTT. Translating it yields CASKSWHIGSGELFF.

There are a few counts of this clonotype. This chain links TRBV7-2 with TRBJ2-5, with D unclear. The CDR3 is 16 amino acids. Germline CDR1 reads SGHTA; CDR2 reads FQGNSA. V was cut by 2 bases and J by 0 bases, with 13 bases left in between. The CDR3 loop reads CASSLQAQLYQETQYF. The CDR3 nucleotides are TGTGCCAGCAGCTTACAAGCACAGTTGTACCAAGAGACCCAGTACTTC.

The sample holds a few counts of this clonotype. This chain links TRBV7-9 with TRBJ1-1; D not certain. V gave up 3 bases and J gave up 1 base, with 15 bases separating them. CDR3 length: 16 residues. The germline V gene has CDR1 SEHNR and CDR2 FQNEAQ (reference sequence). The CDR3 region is CASSLAWVGANTEAFF. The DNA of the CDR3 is TGTGCCAGCAGCTTGGCCTGGGTAGGCGCGAACACTGAAGCTTTCTTT.

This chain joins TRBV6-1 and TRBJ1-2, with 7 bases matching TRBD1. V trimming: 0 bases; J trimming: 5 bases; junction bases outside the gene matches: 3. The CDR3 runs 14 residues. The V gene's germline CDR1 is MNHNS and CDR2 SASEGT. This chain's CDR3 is CASSEAVQGYGYTF. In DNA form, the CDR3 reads TGTGCCAGCAGTGAAGCGGTACAGGGGTATGGCTACACCTTC.